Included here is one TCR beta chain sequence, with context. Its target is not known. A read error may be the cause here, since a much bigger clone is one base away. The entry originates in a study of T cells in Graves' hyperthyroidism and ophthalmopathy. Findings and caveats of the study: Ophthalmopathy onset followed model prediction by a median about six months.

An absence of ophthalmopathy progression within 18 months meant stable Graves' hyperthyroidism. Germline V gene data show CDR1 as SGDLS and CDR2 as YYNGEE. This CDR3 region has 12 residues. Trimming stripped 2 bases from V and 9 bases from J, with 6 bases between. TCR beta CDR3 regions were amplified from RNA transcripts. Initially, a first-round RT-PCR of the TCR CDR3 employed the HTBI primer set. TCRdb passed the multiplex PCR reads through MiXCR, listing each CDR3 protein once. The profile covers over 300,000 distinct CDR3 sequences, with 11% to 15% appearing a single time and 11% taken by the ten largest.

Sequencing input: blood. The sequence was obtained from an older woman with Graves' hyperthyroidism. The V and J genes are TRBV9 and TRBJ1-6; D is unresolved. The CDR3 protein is CASSVGSSPLHF. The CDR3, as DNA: TGTGCCAGCAGCGTCGGGAGTTCACCCCTCCACTTT.